This T cell receptor (beta chain) was profiled in a study of patients and donors after allogeneic stem cell transplantation. Via MiXCR, TCRdb re-called the RT-PCR reads, giving one row per CDR3 protein. The sample contains about 230,000 distinct CDR3 sequences, less than 15% of which appear only once. The CDR3 sequence is 15 residues long. Deletions cut 6 bases from V and 0 bases from J, with 15 bases between. CDR1 and CDR2 from the germline V gene are SGHTA and FQGNSA. J is TRBJ2-7 and V is TRBV7-2, with D perhaps given as TRBD1 or TRBD2 (6 bases each). The sample comprised blood, either unsorted or a sorted T cell fraction (not recorded which). The origin of this receptor is a human donor who was either an allogeneic HSCT recipient or a stem cell or donor lymphocyte infusion donor (not recorded which). It is not recorded whose cells these are; they may come from a transplant donor. CDR3 region: CASRGGTGLSYEQYF. As DNA, the CDR3 is TGTGCCAGCAGGGGGGGTACAGGGCTCTCCTACGAGCAGTACTTC. Full variable domain (missing parts from reference TRBV7-2 and TRBJ2-7): GAGVSQSPSNKVTEKGKDVELRCDPISGHTALYWYRQSLGQGLEFLIYFQGNSAPDKSGLPSDRFSAERTGGSVSTLTIQRTQQEDSAVYLCASRGGTGLSYEQYFGPGTRLTVT.